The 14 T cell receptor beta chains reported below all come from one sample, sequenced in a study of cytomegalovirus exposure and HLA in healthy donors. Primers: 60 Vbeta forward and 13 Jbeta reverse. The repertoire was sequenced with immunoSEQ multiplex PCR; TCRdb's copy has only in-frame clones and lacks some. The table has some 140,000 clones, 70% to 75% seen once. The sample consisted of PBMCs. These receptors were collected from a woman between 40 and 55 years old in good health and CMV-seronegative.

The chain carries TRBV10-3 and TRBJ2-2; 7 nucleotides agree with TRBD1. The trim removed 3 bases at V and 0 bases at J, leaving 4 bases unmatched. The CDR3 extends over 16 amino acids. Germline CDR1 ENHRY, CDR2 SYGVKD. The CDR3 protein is CAISDDRVTNTGELFF. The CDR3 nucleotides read TGTGCCATCAGTGACGACAGGGTAACGAACACCGGGGAGCTGTTTTTT.

This chain's CDR3 is CASRPPSGSGYTF. Written as DNA, the CDR3 is TGTGCCAGCAGGCCCCCATCAGGGTCCGGCTACACCTTC. The rearrangement uses TRBV27 and TRBJ1-2, with D perhaps TRBD1 (5 bases). This CDR3 is built from 13 residues. Germline lookup yields CDR1 MNHEY and CDR2 SMNVEV (reference sequence). V was pared by 6 bases and J by 8 bases, with 16 bases between.

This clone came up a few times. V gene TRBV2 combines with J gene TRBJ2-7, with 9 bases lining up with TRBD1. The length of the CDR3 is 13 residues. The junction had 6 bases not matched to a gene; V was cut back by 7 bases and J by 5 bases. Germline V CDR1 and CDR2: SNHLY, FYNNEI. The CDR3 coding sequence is TGTGCCAGCACCCGGGACAGGGCCCACGAGCAGTACTTC. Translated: CASTRDRAHEQYF.

In DNA, the CDR3 is TGTGCCATCTCCGCGCGGGGACTGGCTTTCTTT. Residues: CAISARGLAFF. The gene calls are TRBV6-1 and TRBJ1-1; D perhaps matches TRBD1 (5 bases). Germline loops: CDR1 MNHNS, CDR2 SASEGT. Trimming removed 10 bases at V and 11 bases at J, with 17 bases between. The CDR3 is 11 residues long.

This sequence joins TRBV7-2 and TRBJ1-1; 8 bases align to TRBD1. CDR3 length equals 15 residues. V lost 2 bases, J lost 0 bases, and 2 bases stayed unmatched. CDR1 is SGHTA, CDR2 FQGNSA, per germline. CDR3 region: CASSLQGAMNTEAFF. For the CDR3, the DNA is TGTGCCAGCAGCTTACAGGGGGCCATGAACACTGAAGCTTTCTTT.

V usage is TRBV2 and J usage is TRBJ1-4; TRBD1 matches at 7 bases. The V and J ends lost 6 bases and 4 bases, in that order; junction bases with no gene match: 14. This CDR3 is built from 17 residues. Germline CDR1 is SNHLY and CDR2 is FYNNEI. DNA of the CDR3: TGTGCCAGCAGAACCGGGACAGCCCTCAGAATTAATGAAAAACTGTTTTTT. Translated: CASRTGTALRINEKLFF.

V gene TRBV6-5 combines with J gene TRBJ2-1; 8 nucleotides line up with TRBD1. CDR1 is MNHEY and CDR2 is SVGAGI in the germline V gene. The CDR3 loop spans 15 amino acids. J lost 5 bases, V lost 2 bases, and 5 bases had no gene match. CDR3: CASSYVRGPHNEQFF. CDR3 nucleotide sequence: TGTGCCAGCAGTTACGTCAGGGGGCCCCACAATGAGCAGTTCTTC.

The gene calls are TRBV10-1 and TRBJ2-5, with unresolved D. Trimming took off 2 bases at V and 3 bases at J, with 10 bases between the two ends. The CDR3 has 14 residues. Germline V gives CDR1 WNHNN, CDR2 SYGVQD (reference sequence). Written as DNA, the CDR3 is TGCGCCAGCAGTGAGCAGGAACATGAAGAGACCCAGTACTTC. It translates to CASSEQEHEETQYF.

The CDR3 sequence: CASSLDRWGPSAVGTGELFF. In nucleotides, the CDR3 is TGTGCCAGCAGCTTAGATCGGTGGGGGCCCTCGGCCGTGGGCACCGGGGAGCTGTTTTTT. This chain connects TRBV11-2 to TRBJ2-2; tentatively, D is TRBD1 (6 bases). This CDR3 is built from 20 residues. Germline V gene lookup returns CDR1 SGHAT and CDR2 FQNNGV. Trimming removed 0 bases at V and 4 bases at J, with 24 bases between.

CDR3 nucleotides: TGCAGCGTTGCCCTTCAGGGGAACACTGAAGCTTTCTTT. Protein sequence: CSVALQGNTEAFF. This chain connects TRBV29-1 to TRBJ1-1; maybe TRBD1 (5 bases). Looked up from germline, CDR1 is SQVTM and CDR2 is ANQGSEA. The V and J ends lost 4 bases and 1 base respectively, with 10 bases between them. There are 13 residues in the CDR3.

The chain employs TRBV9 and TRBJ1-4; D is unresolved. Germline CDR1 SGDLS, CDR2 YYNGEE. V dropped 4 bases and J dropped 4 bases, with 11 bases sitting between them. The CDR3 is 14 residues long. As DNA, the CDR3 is TGTGCCAGCAGCCCACTAGAGGGTAATGAAAAACTGTTTTTT. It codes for CASSPLEGNEKLFF.

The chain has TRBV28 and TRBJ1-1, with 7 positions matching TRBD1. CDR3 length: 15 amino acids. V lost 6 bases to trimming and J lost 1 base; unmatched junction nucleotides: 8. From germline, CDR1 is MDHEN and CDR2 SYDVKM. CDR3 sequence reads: CASRLGRTGNTEAFF. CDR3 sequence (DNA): TGTGCCAGCAGGTTGGGTCGGACAGGGAACACTGAAGCTTTCTTT.

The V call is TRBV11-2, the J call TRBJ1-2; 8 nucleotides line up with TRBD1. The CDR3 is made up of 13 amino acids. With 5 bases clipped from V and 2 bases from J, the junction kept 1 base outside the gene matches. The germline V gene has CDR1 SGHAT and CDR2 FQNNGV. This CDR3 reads CASSRDRNYGYTF. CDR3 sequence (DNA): TGTGCCAGCAGCCGGGACAGGAACTATGGCTACACCTTC.

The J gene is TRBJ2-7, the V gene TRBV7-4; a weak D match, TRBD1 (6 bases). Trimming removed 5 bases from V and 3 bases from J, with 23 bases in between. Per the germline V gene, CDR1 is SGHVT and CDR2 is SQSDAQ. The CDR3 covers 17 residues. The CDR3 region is CASSRHAANQGHYEQYF. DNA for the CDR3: TGTGCCAGCAGCCGACACGCGGCTAACCAGGGGCACTACGAGCAGTACTTC.